Reported below is one T cell receptor beta chain. The antigen is unknown. CDR1 is DFQATT, CDR2 SNEGSKA, per germline (reference sequence). V shed 0 bases and J shed 5 bases, with 13 bases lying between them. This CDR3 contains 15 residues. The sample comes from a study of T cells after yellow fever vaccination. TCRdb reprocessed the 5' RACE reads with MiXCR, giving one entry per CDR3 protein. Found here are nearly 550,000 distinct CDR3 sequences, over 15% of them singletons; the top ten hold roughly 13%. Findings and caveats of the study: Post-booster samples contained most primary-vaccination clones (around 95% CD4, around 89% CD8).

The genes are TRBV20-1 and TRBJ2-2; unclear D gene. The TCR originated in a man under 40 who received the YFV17D yellow fever vaccine. Sequenced here: PBMCs, sampled 15 days after the yellow fever booster vaccination. The CDR3 sequence: CSARDPLTLTGELFF. As DNA, the CDR3 is TGCAGTGCTAGAGATCCTCTTACTCTGACCGGGGAGCTGTTTTTT.